The rows below give T cell receptor beta chains drawn from one sample of a study of T cell clones after liver transplantation. These receptors' antigens are unknown. Assay: immunoSEQ multiplex PCR; the TCRdb copy retains only in-frame clones and omits some. The table shows 5,000 or so clones, with just over 30% occurring only once. Input material: CD4+ T cells from cultured PBMCs. Receptors originate from a human patient who received a liver transplant. Among the T cells, some may be from the graft donor. The CDR3 runs from the conserved cysteine through the conserved F or W.

V	J	CDR3
TRBV10-1	TRBJ1-2	CASRTGDTTFNGYTF
TRBV5-1	TRBJ2-3	CASSPLAGPGTQYF
TRBV10-3	TRBJ2-5	CAISESRLQETQYF
TRBV15	TRBJ2-2	CATSRDTNTGELFF
TRBV6-6	TRBJ2-2	CASRGRGTGELFF
TRBV7-8	TRBJ1-4	CASSPQGGFEKLFF
TRBV19	TRBJ1-2	CASSIDQGSGGYTF
TRBV21-1	TRBJ2-2	CASSKVEASEWGDTGELFF
TRBV6-1	TRBJ2-2	CASRSAPDAGELFF
TRBV13	TRBJ2-1	CASSRGRPYNEQFF
TRBV19	TRBJ2-4	CASSGTGGGGNIQYF
TRBV18	TRBJ1-3	CASSGQVDSGNTIYF
TRBV7-2	TRBJ1-1	CASTQGAFTEAFF